These 27 T cell receptor beta chains originate from one sample sequenced in a study of cytomegalovirus exposure and HLA in healthy donors. This PCR relied on a set of 60 Vbeta primers and 13 Jbeta primers. Sequenced by immunoSEQ multiplex PCR; TCRdb stores in-frame clones only, minus some. The sample shows over 100,000 clones, about 83% of them seen only once. Sequenced sample: PBMCs. These receptors came from a female donor in good health and CMV-seronegative.

The chain carries TRBV7-8 and TRBJ1-1; maybe TRBD1 (5 bases). The length of the CDR3 is 15 residues. V was clipped by 1 base and J by 3 bases, with 12 bases between them. Germline CDR1 is SGHVS and CDR2 is FQNEAQ. The CDR3 DNA reads as TGTGCCAGCAGCTTAGACTCGCCCAGGGACACTGAAGCTTTCTTT. Translation: CASSLDSPRDTEAFF.

V gene TRBV25-1 combines with J gene TRBJ1-1; a possible D gene is TRBD1 (6 bases). V lost 6 bases, J lost 0 bases, and 14 bases lay in between. Germline CDR1 and CDR2: MGHDK and SYGVNS. This CDR3 has 15 residues. In DNA, the CDR3 is TGTGCCAGCAGAGCCACAGGGTTCCTGAACACTGAAGCTTTCTTT. Its translation: CASRATGFLNTEAFF.

The chain has TRBV7-9 and TRBJ2-1; no definite D call. V lost 5 bases, J lost 10 bases, and 12 bases lay in between. CDR3 length: 12 amino acids. Germline CDR1 is SEHNR and CDR2 is FQNEAQ (reference sequence). In DNA form, the CDR3 reads TGTGCCAGCAGCGTGCCCGCCCGGGAGCAGTTCTTC. Amino acids: CASSVPAREQFF. Variable domain in full (rest from reference TRBV7-9 and TRBJ2-1): DTGVSQNPRHKITKRGQNVTFRCDPISEHNRLYWYRQTLGQGPEFLTYFQNEAQLEKSRLLSDRFSAERPKGSFSTLEIQRTEQGDSAMYLCASSVPAREQFFGPGTRLTVL.

The rearrangement links TRBV7-6 to TRBJ2-5; D gene ambiguous. The CDR3 loop spans 13 amino acids. CDR1 and CDR2 (germline): SGHVS, FNYEAQ. V lost 0 bases to trimming and J lost 7 bases, with 9 bases between them. CDR3 DNA: TGTGCCAGCAGCTTAGCCCCCCGAGGGACCCAGTACTTC. It translates to CASSLAPRGTQYF.

V is TRBV4-2 and J is TRBJ2-1, with TRBD2 matching 11 bases. CDR1 is LGHNA, CDR2 YNFKEQ, per germline. J gave up 6 bases and V 0 bases, and 13 bases lay outside the gene matches. The CDR3 is 19 residues long. CDR3 nucleotides: TGTGCCAGCAGCCAAGAGCCCCAGGGGGGGACTAGCGGCCTCAATGAGCAGTTCTTC. Translation gives CASSQEPQGGTSGLNEQFF.

This clone was picked up one time. This rearrangement joins TRBV7-6 to TRBJ2-1; 13 bases are a match to TRBD2. V was clipped by 5 bases and J by 6 bases; unmatched bases: 4. The CDR3 totals 15 residues. Germline CDR1 reads SGHVS; CDR2 reads FNYEAQ. CDR3 coding DNA: TGTGCCAGCAGCCCCCGGACTAGCGGGGGCAATGAGCAGTTCTTC. Amino acids: CASSPRTSGGNEQFF.

The chain employs TRBV6-1 and TRBJ2-5; D may be TRBD1 (5 bases). Looked up from germline, CDR1 is MNHNS and CDR2 is SASEGT. The CDR3 spans 16 residues. V was pared by 0 bases and J by 4 bases, with 15 bases between. The CDR3 DNA reads TGTGCCAGCAGTGAAGCACGCAGGGATACTCCAGAGACCCAGTACTTC. Its translation: CASSEARRDTPETQYF.

V gene TRBV7-6 combines with J gene TRBJ2-7; no firm D call. Germline V gives CDR1 SGHVS, CDR2 FNYEAQ. This CDR3 region has 15 residues. V was shortened by 5 bases and J by 4 bases, with 18 bases between the two germline ends. CDR3 nucleotides: TGTGCCAGCAGCCTTCGACACGATCCGTTTTACGAGCAGTACTTC. The encoded protein is CASSLRHDPFYEQYF.

The chain uses TRBV19 and TRBJ2-3; maybe TRBD2 (7 bases). Trimming took 6 bases from V and 5 from J, leaving 15 bases between them. The germline CDR1 and CDR2 sequences are LNHDA and SQIVND (reference sequence). There are 14 residues in the CDR3. The CDR3 loop reads CASSLLGGGDTQYF. The CDR3 DNA follows: TGTGCCAGTAGCCTACTGGGAGGGGGAGATACGCAGTATTTT.

This clone came up a few times. The chain uses TRBV6-1 and TRBJ1-2; D gene unclear. Trimming cost V 3 bases and J 4 bases, with 9 bases left between them. CDR1 and CDR2 from the germline V gene are MNHNS and SASEGT. The CDR3 has 13 amino acids. CDR3 sequence reads: CASSETLAYGYTF. The CDR3 coding sequence is TGTGCCAGCAGTGAGACACTGGCCTATGGCTACACCTTC.

This chain uses TRBV19 with TRBJ1-5; D may be TRBD1 (6 bases). V shed 3 bases and J shed 0 bases, with 9 bases lying between them. This CDR3 has 15 amino acids. Germline assignment: CDR1 LNHDA and CDR2 SQIVND (reference sequence). CDR3 sequence reads: CASSIYRDSNQPQHF. The CDR3 nucleotides are TGTGCCAGTAGTATTTACAGGGATAGCAATCAGCCCCAGCATTTT. The full variable domain, with the rest looked up from reference TRBV19 and TRBJ1-5, is DGGITQSPKYLFRKEGQNVTLSCEQNLNHDAMYWYRQDPGQGLRLIYYSQIVNDFQKGDIAEGYSVSREKKESFPLTVTSAQKNPTAFYLCASSIYRDSNQPQHFGDGTRLSIL.

This chain links TRBV11-3 with TRBJ2-1, with TRBD1 matching over 7 bases. Germline V CDR1 and CDR2: SGHNT, YENEEA. The CDR3 is 15 residues long. V shed 5 bases and J 0 bases; nucleotides not matched to a gene: 4. CDR3 nucleotide sequence: TGTGCCAGCAGCCGAGACAGGGACTCCTACAATGAGCAGTTCTTC. It translates to CASSRDRDSYNEQFF.

V gene TRBV5-1 combines with J gene TRBJ1-3; a possible D gene is TRBD1 (5 bases). With 0 bases removed from V and 0 bases from J, the gap between germline ends came to 10 bases. The CDR3 runs 16 residues. Germline values: CDR1 SGHRS, CDR2 YFSETQ. CDR3 loop: CASSLDIQGSGNTIYF. The CDR3 DNA is TGCGCCAGCAGCTTGGATATTCAGGGCTCTGGAAACACCATATATTTT.

This rearrangement joins TRBV29-1 to TRBJ1-2; a possible D gene is TRBD1 (6 bases). Trimming took off 4 bases at V and 5 bases at J, with 23 bases between the two ends. Germline V gives CDR1 SQVTM, CDR2 ANQGSEA. This CDR3 has 16 amino acids. This CDR3 is CSVGNGGAGRPYGYTF. The CDR3 DNA reads TGCAGCGTTGGAAACGGGGGGGCAGGGAGGCCGTATGGCTACACCTTC.

V and J are TRBV6-5 and TRBJ2-3; no reliable D call. Trimming shortened V by 0 bases and J by 10 bases, and 11 bases separated the two germline ends. The CDR3 is made up of 13 amino acids. Looked up from germline, CDR1 is MNHEY and CDR2 is SVGAGI. The CDR3 sequence is CASSYSSTVAQYF. The CDR3 DNA reads as TGTGCCAGCAGTTACTCGTCAACCGTAGCGCAGTATTTT.

The chain employs TRBV2 and TRBJ2-7; unclear D gene. The V gene's germline CDR1 is SNHLY and CDR2 FYNNEI. V gave up 7 bases and J gave up 0 bases, with 10 bases separating them. The CDR3 extends over 13 amino acids. CDR3: CASNLHSSYEQYF. CDR3 in DNA: TGTGCCAGCAATCTTCACAGCTCCTACGAGCAGTACTTC.

CDR3 sequence reads: CSVGEQGQPQHF. The DNA of the CDR3 is TGCAGCGTGGGAGAACAGGGTCAGCCCCAGCATTTT. This chain uses TRBV29-1 with TRBJ1-5; a possible D gene is TRBD1 (6 bases). This CDR3 contains 12 residues. V was clipped by 6 bases and J by 6 bases, with 12 bases between them. From germline, CDR1 is SQVTM and CDR2 ANQGSEA.

The chain employs TRBV19 and TRBJ2-1; D may be TRBD1 (6 bases). The CDR3 is 15 amino acids. The germline gives CDR1 LNHDA, CDR2 SQIVND (reference sequence). Trimming removed 6 bases from V and 2 bases from J, with 14 bases in between. DNA of the CDR3: TGTGCCAGTAGCCCAGCAGGGGTCCCCTACAATGAGCAGTTCTTC. It codes for CASSPAGVPYNEQFF. Complete variable domain (other parts from reference TRBV19 and TRBJ2-1): DGGITQSPKYLFRKEGQNVTLSCEQNLNHDAMYWYRQDPGQGLRLIYYSQIVNDFQKGDIAEGYSVSREKKESFPLTVTSAQKNPTAFYLCASSPAGVPYNEQFFGPGTRLTVL.

The V gene is TRBV18, the J gene TRBJ2-2; the D is unclear. The CDR3 length is 15 residues. V was cut by 3 bases and J by 6 bases, with 14 bases left in between. The germline V gene has CDR1 KGHSH and CDR2 LQKENI. The CDR3, as DNA: TGTGCCAGCTCACCTCGATTCACTACCCCCGGGGAGCTGTTTTTT. Its protein product is CASSPRFTTPGELFF.

This chain joins TRBV15 and TRBJ2-5; D perhaps matches TRBD1 (6 bases). The V end lost 1 base, the J end lost 5 bases, and 11 bases lay between the germline ends. This CDR3 comprises 14 residues. CDR1 and CDR2 (germline): LNHNV, YYDKDF (reference sequence). The CDR3 reads CATSRGGPGETQYF. CDR3 DNA: TGTGCCACCAGCAGAGGGGGGCCCGGGGAGACCCAGTACTTC.

The table lists this clone with a count of one. The chain carries TRBV30 and TRBJ2-5; D remains ambiguous. Germline V lookup: CDR1 GTSNPN, CDR2 SVGIG (reference sequence). With 4 bases removed from V and 5 bases from J, the gap between germline ends came to 11 bases. CDR3 size: 12 residues. The CDR3 reads CAWTPTTETQYF. The CDR3 DNA is TGTGCCTGGACTCCCACTACCGAGACCCAGTACTTC.

The V and J genes are TRBV6-6 and TRBJ1-1, with 9 nucleotides matching TRBD1. There are 13 residues in the CDR3. The V gene end was trimmed by 8 bases and the J gene end by 6 bases; junction bases not matched to a gene: 7. CDR1 and CDR2 (germline): MNHNY, SVGAGI (reference sequence). The CDR3 is CASFRGTGSEAFF. CDR3 DNA sequence: TGTGCCAGCTTCAGGGGGACAGGGTCTGAAGCTTTCTTT.

The chain couples TRBV11-2 to TRBJ1-3, with 9 bases lining up with TRBD1. The length of the CDR3 is 16 residues. CDR1 SGHAT and CDR2 FQNNGV come from the germline V gene. V shed 4 bases and J 4 bases; nucleotides not matched to a gene: 8. The CDR3 sequence: CASSSSGTGIGNTIYF. CDR3 nucleotide sequence: TGTGCCAGCAGCTCTTCCGGGACAGGGATAGGAAACACCATATATTTT.

V gene TRBV11-2 combines with J gene TRBJ1-3; D gene unclear. This CDR3 region has 16 residues. Germline CDR1 SGHAT, CDR2 FQNNGV. The ends were cut back, 2 bases at V and 1 base at J, with 12 bases in the middle. The CDR3 coding sequence is TGTGCCAGCAGCTTATTCCTCCAAACTTCTGGAAACACCATATATTTT. Amino acid sequence: CASSLFLQTSGNTIYF.

The rearrangement joins TRBV7-8 to TRBJ2-3, with TRBD2 matching over 12 bases. With V trimmed by 5 bases and J by 0 bases, 3 bases remained unmatched. Germline CDR1 is SGHVS and CDR2 is FQNEAQ. This CDR3 has 16 residues. CDR3 DNA: TGTGCCAGCAGCCCCCTAGCGGGGGGGAGCACAGATACGCAGTATTTT. Translating gives CASSPLAGGSTDTQYF.

This clone occurred once. The chain employs TRBV11-3 and TRBJ1-5, with 10 bases matching TRBD1. The ends lost 5 bases at V and 5 bases at J; junction bases unmatched: 12. Germline V gene lookup returns CDR1 SGHNT and CDR2 YENEEA. The CDR3 runs 17 residues. This CDR3 reads CASSLWDRGPPHQPQHF. The CDR3 DNA sequence: TGTGCCAGCAGCCTATGGGACAGGGGTCCCCCCCATCAGCCCCAGCATTTT. The whole variable domain, remainder taken from reference TRBV11-3 and TRBJ1-5, is EAGVVQSPRYKIIEKKQPVAFWCNPISGHNTLYWYLQNLGQGPELLIRYENEEAVDDSQLPKDRFSAERLKGVDSTLKIQPAELGDSAVYLCASSLWDRGPPHQPQHFGDGTRLSIL.

The chain couples TRBV19 to TRBJ2-7; 12 positions agree with TRBD1. Germline CDR1 and CDR2: LNHDA and SQIVND (reference sequence). V lost 5 bases, J lost 3 bases, and 5 bases stayed unmatched. The length of the CDR3 is 15 residues. The chain's CDR3 is CASSLRDRGLYEQYF. The CDR3 DNA reads TGTGCCAGTAGTTTGCGGGACAGGGGGCTCTACGAGCAGTACTTC.